A single sample is the source of the 17 T cell receptor beta chains below, sequenced in a study of cytomegalovirus exposure and HLA in healthy donors (dated by TCRdb to between 2016 and 2019). The method behind the library was the immunoSEQ multiplex PCR assay. For the multiplex PCR, a mixture combining 60 forward primers for TCR Vbeta segments and 13 reverse primers for TCR Jbeta segments was used. Imported from immuneACCESS, the table was reduced by TCRdb to in-frame sequences with V and J called. These copies leave out some clones; in studies compared against another copy, an unresolved V gene accounts for under half, and the cause of the remainder is not known. The sample table contains 150,000 to 200,000 clones; only one count was recorded for about 84% of them. Jointly, the top ten make up 1.3% of the sample. The sequencing sample was made of PBMCs. Every receptor here comes from a man aged 50-59 years in good health and CMV-seropositive.

The J gene is TRBJ1-6, the V gene TRBV6-1, with 8 bases matching TRBD1. The CDR3 loop spans 14 amino acids. The germline gives CDR1 MNHNS, CDR2 SASEGT. The V and J ends lost 8 bases and 7 bases, in that order; junction bases with no gene match: 7. The CDR3 coding sequence is TGTGCCAGCGCTGACAGGGGATGGAATTCACCCCTCCACTTT. Amino acids: CASADRGWNSPLHF.

The chain couples TRBV11-2 to TRBJ2-7, with D tentatively TRBD2 (5 bases). This CDR3 spans 18 amino acids. The V gene lost 1 base and the J gene lost 0 bases, with 19 bases spanning the gap. Germline V gives CDR1 SGHAT, CDR2 FQNNGV. In nucleotides, the CDR3 is TGTGCCAGCAGCTTAGTCCCGCGTACTGGAGGAACCTCCTACGAGCAGTACTTC. Residues: CASSLVPRTGGTSYEQYF.

The chain has TRBV30 and TRBJ2-3, with TRBD2 matching 12 bases. CDR1 is GTSNPN, CDR2 SVGIG, per germline (reference sequence). V lost 7 bases and J lost 3; bases outside the gene matches: 8. CDR3 length: 15 residues. The CDR3: CASGSLAGGTDTQYF. The CDR3 DNA reads TGTGCCTCCGGGTCCCTAGCGGGAGGGACAGATACGCAGTATTTT.

The chain is built from TRBV6-4 and TRBJ1-5, with D possibly TRBD1 on 5 matching bases. The CDR3 is made up of 15 amino acids. Trimming left V 0 bases short and J 0 bases short, with 6 bases between. The germline CDR1 and CDR2 sequences are MRHNA and SNTAGT. Written as DNA, the CDR3 is TGTGCCAGCAGTGACTCAAGGGGTAGCAATCAGCCCCAGCATTTT. It encodes CASSDSRGSNQPQHF.

The chain carries TRBV11-3 and TRBJ1-5, with 7 nucleotides matching TRBD1. This CDR3 is 16 amino acids long. V was pared by 6 bases and J by 0 bases, with 8 bases of the junction left unmatched. Germline values: CDR1 SGHNT, CDR2 YENEEA. CDR3 region: CASSKHRDSSNQPQHF. The CDR3 nucleotides are TGTGCCAGCAGTAAACACCGGGACAGTAGCAATCAGCCCCAGCATTTT.

The J gene is TRBJ2-5, the V gene TRBV30; 7 bases match TRBD1. In germline, CDR1 is GTSNPN, CDR2 SVGIG (reference sequence). The CDR3 sequence is 13 residues long. V lost 5 bases to trimming and J lost 5 bases; unmatched junction nucleotides: 8. The DNA for the CDR3 is TGTGCCTGGGGGGACAGCCTTGGGGAGACCCAGTACTTC. Protein sequence: CAWGDSLGETQYF.

The J gene is TRBJ2-5, the V gene TRBV6-6, with D perhaps TRBD2 (5 bases). This CDR3 region has 13 residues. Germline V gene lookup returns CDR1 MNHNY and CDR2 SVGAGI (reference sequence). Trimming stripped 8 bases from V and 5 bases from J, with 15 bases between. As DNA, the CDR3 is TGTGCCAGCGGACGGACCGGCGGGGAGACCCAGTACTTC. Encoded protein: CASGRTGGETQYF.

This clone was counted only a few times. This chain links TRBV30 with TRBJ1-1; D uncertain. V was pared by 0 bases and J by 5 bases, with 10 bases between. Looked up from germline, CDR1 is GTSNPN and CDR2 is SVGIG (reference sequence). This CDR3 is 13 amino acids long. Here the CDR3 reads CAWSVYGRTEAFF. CDR3 nucleotides: TGTGCCTGGAGTGTATACGGGAGGACTGAAGCTTTCTTT.

The genes are TRBV19 and TRBJ1-2; a weak D match, TRBD1 (5 bases). CDR3 size: 13 residues. The V and J ends lost 4 bases and 3 bases respectively, with 9 bases between them. Per germline, CDR1 LNHDA and CDR2 SQIVND (reference sequence). The CDR3 region is CASSTGYDYGYTF. CDR3 DNA sequence: TGTGCCAGTAGTACAGGGTACGACTATGGCTACACCTTC.

The V and J genes are TRBV6-1 and TRBJ1-5; 9 nucleotides match TRBD1. CDR1 is MNHNS and CDR2 is SASEGT in the germline V gene. V trimming: 10 bases; J trimming: 2 bases; junction bases outside the gene matches: 9. The CDR3 is 15 residues long. Written as DNA, the CDR3 is TGTGCCACCGAGAGGTGGACAGGGGGCAATCAGCCCCAGCATTTT. Translation gives CATERWTGGNQPQHF.

This chain joins TRBV29-1 and TRBJ1-2; possible D gene TRBD1, 5 bases. Looked up from germline, CDR1 is SQVTM and CDR2 is ANQGSEA. Trimming removed 4 bases from V and 5 bases from J, with 11 bases in between. The CDR3 has 12 amino acids. The CDR3 sequence: CSVGGGAYGYTF. As DNA, the CDR3 is TGCAGCGTTGGGGGGGGTGCATATGGCTACACCTTC. Full variable domain (rest looked up from reference TRBV29-1 and TRBJ1-2): SAVISQKPSRDICQRGTSLTIQCQVDSQVTMMFWYRQQPGQSLTLIATANQGSEATYESGFVIDKFPISRPNLTFSTLTVSNMSPEDSSIYLCSVGGGAYGYTFGSGTRLTVV.

V and J are TRBV10-2 and TRBJ2-2; 10 nucleotides agree with TRBD2. The CDR3 has 15 amino acids. CDR1 is WSHSY, CDR2 SAAADI, per germline. The V gene end was trimmed by 4 bases and the J gene end by 5 bases; junction bases not matched to a gene: 4. CDR3: CASSGLAGVTGELFF. In DNA form, the CDR3 reads TGCGCCAGCAGTGGCCTAGCGGGAGTTACCGGGGAGCTGTTTTTT.

The genes are TRBV7-3 and TRBJ2-7, with TRBD2 identical over 11 bases. The CDR3 is 17 residues long. V lost 2 bases, J lost 3 bases, and 9 bases stayed unmatched. From germline, CDR1 is SGHTA and CDR2 FQGTGA. The CDR3 sequence: CASSLEDLAGGYYEQYF. The DNA of the CDR3 is TGTGCCAGCAGCTTAGAGGACCTAGCGGGAGGCTACTACGAGCAGTACTTC. Based on the CDR3 plus reference TRBV7-3 and TRBJ2-7, the full variable domain is GAGVSQTPSNKVTEKGKYVELRCDPISGHTALYWYRQSLGQGPEFLIYFQGTGAADDSGLPNDRFFAVRPEGSVSTLKIQRTERGDSAVYLCASSLEDLAGGYYEQYFGPGTRLTVT.

In its sample, this clone was seen once. The chain links TRBV7-3 to TRBJ1-4; D not resolved. Deletions cut 2 bases from V and 5 bases from J, with 18 bases between. Germline loops: CDR1 SGHTA, CDR2 FQGTGA. This CDR3 contains 17 residues. CDR3 in DNA: TGTGCCAGCAGCTTATATGGTGCGGGCGATCCAAATGAAAAACTGTTTTTT. Its protein is CASSLYGAGDPNEKLFF.

This chain joins TRBV6-5 and TRBJ2-1; 9 bases align to TRBD1. CDR1 and CDR2 (germline): MNHEY, SVGAGI. The J segment lost 3 bases and the V segment lost 6 bases, leaving 6 bases of the junction unmatched. This CDR3 is 15 amino acids long. The CDR3 DNA follows: TGTGCCAGCAGACTAACAGGGGGCTTCTACAATGAGCAGTTCTTC. Protein: CASRLTGGFYNEQFF.

The chain is built from TRBV7-2 and TRBJ2-2, with a possible D match to TRBD1 (7 bases). CDR1 and CDR2 from the germline V gene are SGHTA and FQGNSA. V lost 1 base and J 4 bases, leaving 13 bases between the germline ends. This CDR3 is built from 16 residues. The CDR3 DNA sequence: TGTGCCAGCAGCTTAGGGCAGGGGGGCCGCACCGGGGAGCTGTTTTTT. Translated, it gives CASSLGQGGRTGELFF.

J is TRBJ1-3 and V is TRBV2; no reliable D call. This CDR3 is 12 amino acids long. The germline V gene has CDR1 SNHLY and CDR2 FYNNEI. V was shortened by 4 bases and J by 8 bases, with 9 bases between the two germline ends. CDR3: CASSARYDTIYF. The CDR3 coding sequence is TGTGCCAGCAGTGCGCGTTATGACACCATATATTTT.